The present T cell receptor (beta chain) was sequenced within a study of blood T cells in healthy people across ages. For the second PCR, which ran for about 7 to 11 cycles, a sample-barcoded 5' primer and a J-beta primer mix were used. MiXCR, applied by TCRdb to the 5' RACE reads, yields one record per CDR3 protein. This sample has roughly 900,000 distinct CDR3 sequences, with more than 25% found just once. The donors, aged about 6 to 90, were healthy Caucasians from Russia. Total RNA extraction produced at least 6 micrograms (per sample) for the study. This clonotype was seen many times. Germline CDR1 KGHDR, CDR2 SFDVKD. The CDR3 consists of 13 residues. V shed 12 bases, J shed 3 bases, and the junction held 9 bases outside the gene matches.

The chain links TRBV24-1 to TRBJ1-1; 7 bases agree with TRBD1. The sequencing input was blood. This clonotype was obtained from a woman older than 75 in good health. The CDR3 DNA sequence: TGTGCCGTGAGACAGGGACCCTACACTGAAGCTTTCTTT. Encoded protein: CAVRQGPYTEAFF.